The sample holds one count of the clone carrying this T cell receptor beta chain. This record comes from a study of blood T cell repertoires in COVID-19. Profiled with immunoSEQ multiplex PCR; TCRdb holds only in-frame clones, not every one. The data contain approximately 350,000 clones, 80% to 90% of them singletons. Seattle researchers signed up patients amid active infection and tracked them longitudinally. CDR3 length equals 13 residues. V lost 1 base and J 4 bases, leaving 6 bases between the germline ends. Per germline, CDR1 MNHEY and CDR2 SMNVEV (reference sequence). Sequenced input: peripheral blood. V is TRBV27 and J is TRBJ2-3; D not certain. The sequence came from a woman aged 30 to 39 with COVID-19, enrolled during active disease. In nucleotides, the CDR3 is TGTGCCAGCAGTTTATATCTGTCAGATACGCAGTATTTT. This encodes CASSLYLSDTQYF.